This paragraph reports one TCR beta chain. Its antigen is undetermined. These data originate in a study of PD-1 blockade in classical Hodgkin lymphoma. Findings and limits, study-wide: With CD4+ cells, TCR diversity rose significantly by C4D1, but not with CD8+ cells. Newly diagnosed patients and complete responders had comparable diversity at baseline. Newly diagnosed patients were reported to start with lower TCR diversity than healthy donors.

With 4 bases clipped from V and 4 bases from J, the junction kept 4 bases outside the gene matches. Germline CDR1 LGHNT, CDR2 FRNRAP. This CDR3 contains 15 residues. Some clones are missing from TCRdb's copy, which holds only in-frame ones; the method was immunoSEQ multiplex PCR. The table lists tens of thousands of clones, roughly 90% of them singletons. Each patient's relapse followed autologous stem cell transplantation, and brentuximab vedotin exposure varied. This chain connects TRBV12-5 to TRBJ2-3, with 11 bases lining up with TRBD1. The material sequenced was peripheral blood mononuclear cells (PBMCs), taken at baseline. This clonotype originated in a human donor with classical Hodgkin lymphoma. CDR3 sequence (DNA): TGTGCTAGTGGTTGGGGGGGACAGGGGGCAGATACGCAGTATTTT. It translates to CASGWGGQGADTQYF.